This section outlines one TCR beta chain sequence together with its context. Its antigen is unknown. Among the 120 or so subjects of the validation cohort, separate from the roughly 670-subject first cohort, were the donors. This entry belongs to a study of cytomegalovirus exposure and HLA in healthy donors. Study-level findings and limits: The tendency of first-cohort TCR clusters to co-occur in the 95 to 150 validation repertoires was the finding of a later analysis. Rare sequences made up most TCRs, while some public TCRs were found in many donors. High specificity and sensitivity for cytomegalovirus status were reported for the classifier.

Trimming pared 1 base from V and 5 bases from J, leaving 12 bases between. This CDR3 has 14 residues. CDR1 is SGHNT, CDR2 YYREEE, per germline (reference sequence). Measured with immunoSEQ multiplex PCR; TCRdb has only the in-frame clones, and not every one. The sample lists 100,000 to 150,000 clones, roughly 87% occurring once. The sequenced sample was PBMCs. The chain combines TRBV5-4 with TRBJ2-5; D ambiguous. The source of this sequence is a woman aged 18-29 years in good health and CMV-seronegative. DNA for the CDR3: TGTGCCAGCAGCTTGCACGGTAACGAGGAGACCCAGTACTTC. Its protein is CASSLHGNEETQYF.